This T cell receptor beta chain stems from a study of cytomegalovirus exposure and HLA in healthy donors. General study findings and limits: In an earlier analysis, most TCR beta V segments were productive about 87% or about 30% of the time.

A multiplex PCR was run with 60 Vbeta primers and 13 Jbeta primers. Data came from immunoSEQ multiplex PCR; TCRdb stores just in-frame clones and leaves some out. This table holds around 92,000 clones, about four fifths found once. This clone was seen only a few times. Its matching antigen is unknown. Germline V gives CDR1 MNHNY, CDR2 SVGAGI (reference sequence). The trim removed 8 bases at V and 7 bases at J, leaving 10 bases unmatched. This CDR3 spans 14 amino acids. Material for sequencing was PBMCs. The chain employs TRBV6-6 and TRBJ2-1; 8 nucleotides match TRBD2. The receptor's source is a female donor in good health and CMV-seropositive. CDR3 loop: CASFSSGGPNEQFF. CDR3 DNA: TGTGCCAGCTTCTCCAGCGGGGGACCTAATGAGCAGTTCTTC.